The 8 T cell receptor beta chains below come from one sample, sequenced in a study of blood T cell repertoires in COVID-19. This table comes from immunoSEQ multiplex PCR, and its TCRdb copy is limited to in-frame clones, with some not included. This sample has about 26,000 clones; 85% to 95% occur once, and the top ten carry roughly 3.7%. Sequencing was carried out using peripheral blood. Receptors originate from a human donor with active COVID-19. The donor label of this sample is uncertain.

This chain joins TRBV3-1 (or the pseudogene TRBV3-2) and TRBJ2-7, with D unclear. Germline loops: CDR1 LGHDT, CDR2 YNNKEL (reference sequence). The length of the CDR3 is 13 residues. The V end was cut by 1 base, the J end by 7 bases, with 11 bases between. The CDR3: CASSQVYSKEQYF. The CDR3 coding sequence is TGTGCCAGCAGCCAAGTTTACAGTAAAGAGCAGTACTTC.

The rearrangement links TRBV27 to TRBJ2-3; perhaps TRBD2 as D (7 bases). The germline CDR1 and CDR2 sequences are MNHEY and SMNVEV (reference sequence). Trimming cost V 10 bases and J 6 bases, with 23 bases left between them. The CDR3 loop spans 15 amino acids. The CDR3 nucleotides read TGTGCCACCAGATCGCCTTGGGGGGGGCGGGATACGCAGTATTTT. It specifies CATRSPWGGRDTQYF.

The genes are TRBV6-6 and TRBJ2-5, with D maybe TRBD2 (6 bases). There are 15 residues in the CDR3. Deletions cut 10 bases from V and 2 bases from J, with 20 bases between. Germline values: CDR1 MNHNY, CDR2 SVGAGI (reference sequence). CDR3 DNA sequence: TGTGCCACGTCCAAATGGGCGGGGTCACAAGAGACCCAGTACTTC. This encodes CATSKWAGSQETQYF.

V and J are TRBV10-1 and TRBJ1-6, with D hard to call. Per the germline V gene, CDR1 is WNHNN and CDR2 is SYGVQD (reference sequence). V lost 8 bases and J lost 3, with 8 bases in between. The length of the CDR3 is 13 residues. The CDR3 DNA sequence: TGCGCCAGCGTTCTAAGCTATAATTCACCCCTCCACTTT. Protein sequence: CASVLSYNSPLHF.

The genes are TRBV3-1 (or the pseudogene TRBV3-2) and TRBJ2-1; TRBD2 aligns across 14 bases. Germline V gene data show CDR1 as LGHDT and CDR2 as YNNKEL (reference sequence). J was trimmed by 9 bases and V by 1 base; bases with no gene match: 5. The CDR3 is 16 residues long. The CDR3: CASSQAGTSGSREQFF. The CDR3, as DNA: TGTGCCAGCAGCCAAGCCGGGACTAGCGGGAGTCGTGAGCAGTTCTTC.

The gene calls are TRBV2 and TRBJ2-5, with D tentatively TRBD2 (6 bases). CDR3 length: 14 residues. The V end lost 3 bases, the J end lost 7 bases, and 15 bases lay between the germline ends. Germline CDR1 and CDR2: SNHLY and FYNNEI. The CDR3 bases are TGTGCCAGCAGTGATGTTGGACTACCAGGGACCCAGTACTTC. Its protein product is CASSDVGLPGTQYF.

The V gene is TRBV5-5, the J gene TRBJ2-6; D possibly corresponds to TRBD2 (5 bases). Trimming shortened V by 2 bases and J by 0 bases, and 6 bases separated the two germline ends. CDR3 length: 15 residues. Germline CDR1 reads SGHKS; CDR2 reads YYEKEE (reference sequence). The CDR3 DNA sequence: TGTGCCAGCAGCTTTGGGAGCTCTGGGGCCAACGTCCTGACTTTC. Translating gives CASSFGSSGANVLTF.

The CDR3 is CASSPPGGVGTQYF. Here the CDR3 DNA reads TGTGCCAGCAGCCCGCCGGGTGGCGTTGGGACCCAGTACTTC. This sequence joins TRBV7-2 and TRBJ2-5; D is undetermined. Germline assignment: CDR1 SGHTA and CDR2 FQGNSA. Trimming stripped 5 bases from V and 7 bases from J, with 17 bases between. This CDR3 has 14 amino acids.